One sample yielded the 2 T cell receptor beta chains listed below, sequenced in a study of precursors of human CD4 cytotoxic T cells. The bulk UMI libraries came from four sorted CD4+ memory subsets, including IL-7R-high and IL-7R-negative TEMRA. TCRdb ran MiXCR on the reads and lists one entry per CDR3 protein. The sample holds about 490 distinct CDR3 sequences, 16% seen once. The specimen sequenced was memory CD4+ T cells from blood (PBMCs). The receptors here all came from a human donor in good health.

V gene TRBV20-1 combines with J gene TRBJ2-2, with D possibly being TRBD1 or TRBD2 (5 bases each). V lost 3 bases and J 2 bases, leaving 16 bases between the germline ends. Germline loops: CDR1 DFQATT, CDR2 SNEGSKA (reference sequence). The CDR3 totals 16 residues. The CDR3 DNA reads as TGCAGTGCTAGTGCTGCCTACGGGGCTAACACCGGGGAGCTGTTTTTT. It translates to CSASAAYGANTGELFF.

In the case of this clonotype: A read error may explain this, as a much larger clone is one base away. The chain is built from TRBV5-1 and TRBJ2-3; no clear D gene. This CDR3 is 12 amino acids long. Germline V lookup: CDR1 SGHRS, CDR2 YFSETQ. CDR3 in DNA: TGCGCCAGCAGCTTGATAACAGAAACGCAGTATTTT. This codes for CASSLITETQYF.